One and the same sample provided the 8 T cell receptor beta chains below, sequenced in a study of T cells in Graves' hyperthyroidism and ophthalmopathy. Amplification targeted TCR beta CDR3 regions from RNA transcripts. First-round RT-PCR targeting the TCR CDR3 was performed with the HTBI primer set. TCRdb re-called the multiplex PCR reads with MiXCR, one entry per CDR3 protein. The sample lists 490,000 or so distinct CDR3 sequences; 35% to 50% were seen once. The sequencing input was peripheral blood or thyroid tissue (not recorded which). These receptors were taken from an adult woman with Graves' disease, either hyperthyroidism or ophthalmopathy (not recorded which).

In DNA form, the CDR3 reads TGTGCCAGCAGCCCGGGACAGACGGGATCACCCCTCCACTTT. It encodes CASSPGQTGSPLHF. The chain uses TRBV14 and TRBJ1-6; 7 nucleotides align to TRBD1. V was clipped by 4 bases and J by 10 bases; unmatched bases: 7. This CDR3 contains 14 residues. CDR1 and CDR2 (germline): SGHDN, FVKESK. Supplemented by reference TRBV14 and TRBJ1-6, the full variable domain reads EAGVTQFPSHSVIEKGQTVTLRCDPISGHDNLYWYRRVMGKEIKFLLHFVKESKQDESGMPNNRFLAERTGGTYSTLKVQPAELEDSGVYFCASSPGQTGSPLHFGNGTRLTVT.

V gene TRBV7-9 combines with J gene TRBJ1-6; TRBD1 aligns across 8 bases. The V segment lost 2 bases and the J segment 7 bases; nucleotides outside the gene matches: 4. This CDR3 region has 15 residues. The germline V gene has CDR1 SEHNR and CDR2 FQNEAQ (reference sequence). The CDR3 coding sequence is TGTGCCAGCAGCTTAATGGGACAGGTGAATTCACCCCTCCACTTT. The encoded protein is CASSLMGQVNSPLHF.

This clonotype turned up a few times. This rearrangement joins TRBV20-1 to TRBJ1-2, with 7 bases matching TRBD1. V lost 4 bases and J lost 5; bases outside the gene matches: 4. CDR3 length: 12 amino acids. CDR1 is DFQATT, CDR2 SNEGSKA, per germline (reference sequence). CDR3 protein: CSATQTGYGYTF. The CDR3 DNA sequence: TGCAGTGCTACGCAGACAGGGTATGGCTACACCTTC.

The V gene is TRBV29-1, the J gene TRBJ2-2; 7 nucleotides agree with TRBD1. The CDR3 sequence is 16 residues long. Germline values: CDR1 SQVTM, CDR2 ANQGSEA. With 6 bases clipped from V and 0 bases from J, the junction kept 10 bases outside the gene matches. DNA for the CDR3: TGCAGCGTCGCCGATGGGCAGGGGGCGAACACCGGGGAGCTGTTTTTT. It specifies CSVADGQGANTGELFF.

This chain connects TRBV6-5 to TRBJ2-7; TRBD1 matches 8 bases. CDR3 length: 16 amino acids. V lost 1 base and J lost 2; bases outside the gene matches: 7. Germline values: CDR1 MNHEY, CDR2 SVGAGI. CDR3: CASSYYLDREAYEQYF. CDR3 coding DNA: TGTGCCAGCAGTTACTACCTGGACAGGGAGGCCTACGAGCAGTACTTC.

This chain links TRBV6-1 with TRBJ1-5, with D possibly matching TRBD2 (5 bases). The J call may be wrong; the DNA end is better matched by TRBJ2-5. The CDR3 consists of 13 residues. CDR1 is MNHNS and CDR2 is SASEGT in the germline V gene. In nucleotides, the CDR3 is TGTGCCAGCAGTCAGGCTAGCAATCAGCCCCAGTACTTC. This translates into CASSQASNQPQYF.

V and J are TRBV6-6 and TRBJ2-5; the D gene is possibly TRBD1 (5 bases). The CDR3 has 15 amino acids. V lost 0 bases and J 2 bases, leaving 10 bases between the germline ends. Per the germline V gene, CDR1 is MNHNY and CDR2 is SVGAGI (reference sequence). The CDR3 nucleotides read TGTGCCAGCAGTTACTCAAGGACACTTCAAGAGACCCAGTACTTC. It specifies CASSYSRTLQETQYF.

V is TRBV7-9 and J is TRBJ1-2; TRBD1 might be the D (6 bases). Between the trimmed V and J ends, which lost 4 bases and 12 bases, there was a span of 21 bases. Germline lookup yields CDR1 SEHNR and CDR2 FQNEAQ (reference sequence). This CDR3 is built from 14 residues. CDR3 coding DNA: TGTGCCAGCAGCTATACAGGGACCTCCTCTGGAAACACCTTC. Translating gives CASSYTGTSSGNTF.